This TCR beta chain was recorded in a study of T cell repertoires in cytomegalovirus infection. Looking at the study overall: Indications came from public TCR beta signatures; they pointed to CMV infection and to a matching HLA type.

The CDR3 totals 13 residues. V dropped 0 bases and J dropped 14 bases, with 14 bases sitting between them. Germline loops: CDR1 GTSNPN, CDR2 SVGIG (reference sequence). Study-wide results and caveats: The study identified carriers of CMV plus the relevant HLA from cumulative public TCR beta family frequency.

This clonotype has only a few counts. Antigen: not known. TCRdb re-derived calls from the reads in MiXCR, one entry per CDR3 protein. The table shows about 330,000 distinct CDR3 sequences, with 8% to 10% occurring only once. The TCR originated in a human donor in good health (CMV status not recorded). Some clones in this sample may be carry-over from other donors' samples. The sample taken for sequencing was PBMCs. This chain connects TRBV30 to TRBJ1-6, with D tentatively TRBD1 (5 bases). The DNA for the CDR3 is TGTGCCTGGAGTGTATTGGCAGGGTCTTCCCTCCACTTT. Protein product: CAWSVLAGSSLHF.